This record concerns one T cell receptor (beta chain) sequence. This entry belongs to a study of cytomegalovirus exposure and HLA in healthy donors. Across the whole study: Researchers found that roughly 77% of fewer than 450 genotyped donors fell within the Caucasian-associated ancestry cluster.

The CDR3 contains 15 residues. Germline CDR1 SGHTA, CDR2 FQGNSA. V lost 4 bases and J 1 base, leaving 13 bases between the germline ends. 13 Jbeta primers and 60 Vbeta primers were used for the PCR. The assay was immunoSEQ multiplex PCR, and TCRdb's table has in-frame clones only and misses some. The sample has approximately 59,000 clones, approximately 64% seen once; the top ten hold around 17%. The origin of this receptor is a middle-aged man in good health and CMV-seropositive. The chain is built from TRBV7-2 and TRBJ2-5; D not certain. The source material was PBMCs. In nucleotides, the CDR3 is TGTGCCAGCAGCTACAGCTTCCAGTCCCAAGAGACCCAGTACTTC. Protein product: CASSYSFQSQETQYF.